Below, 24 T cell receptor beta chains from the same sample are listed, as sequenced in a study of CD8+ T cells in alopecia areata listed by TCRdb under 2018. Libraries were made using the immunoSEQ multiplex PCR assay. For TCR sequencing, RNA was extracted from every sample and reverse transcribed into cDNA to serve as template. TCRdb's version of the immuneACCESS table is confined to in-frame rearrangements and falls short of the full clone set. An unresolved V gene accounts for under half of the shortfall where checked; the remainder is of unknown origin. The sample table shows 100,000 to 150,000 clones, and around 50% are seen once. Approximately 10% of the sample is in the top ten clones. Sequenced input: NKG2D-low CD8+ T cells sorted from blood. According to the study, the label for this sample's cell subset or site signals: sorted CD8+ NKG2D-low blood T cells. All receptors derive from a human donor with alopecia areata.

Only a few counts were recorded for this clone. The genes are TRBV29-1 and TRBJ2-5, with 9 bases that match TRBD2. With 2 bases clipped from V and 3 bases from J, the junction kept 22 bases outside the gene matches. The CDR3 length is 20 residues. Germline V gene data show CDR1 as SQVTM and CDR2 as ANQGSEA. For the CDR3, the DNA is TGCAGCGTTGAACCAACTCCGGGGACTAGCCCCCCGACGAAGGAAGAGACCCAGTACTTC. Translation: CSVEPTPGTSPPTKEETQYF.

This chain links TRBV2 with TRBJ1-2; D remains ambiguous. Germline V gene data show CDR1 as SNHLY and CDR2 as FYNNEI. V was clipped by 2 bases and J by 8 bases, with 12 bases between them. This CDR3 has 13 amino acids. The CDR3 is CASSEYSQPGYTF. The CDR3 coding sequence is TGTGCCAGCAGTGAATACAGTCAGCCGGGCTACACCTTC.

The rearrangement joins TRBV30 to TRBJ2-7; TRBD2 agrees at 8 bases. The germline gives CDR1 GTSNPN, CDR2 SVGIG (reference sequence). The CDR3 sequence is 13 residues long. V shed 8 bases, J shed 4 bases, and the junction held 10 bases outside the gene matches. The CDR3 DNA reads as TGTGCCCGGGAGGGGTTTACGTCTTACGAGCAGTACTTC. Amino acid sequence: CAREGFTSYEQYF.

This chain connects TRBV25-1 to TRBJ2-1; D unclear. The V and J ends lost 6 bases and 10 bases respectively, with 13 bases between them. Germline loops: CDR1 MGHDK, CDR2 SYGVNS. This CDR3 has 12 amino acids. CDR3 sequence: CASRSTNQEQFF. In DNA form, the CDR3 reads TGTGCCAGCAGATCAACGAATCAGGAGCAGTTCTTC.

This rearrangement joins TRBV29-1 to TRBJ2-7; TRBD2 agrees at 12 bases. Germline CDR1 and CDR2: SQVTM and ANQGSEA. This CDR3 is 15 amino acids long. Losses at the gene ends were 7 bases for V and 4 bases for J; bases not matched to a gene: 11. The CDR3 is CSAETSGGMEYEQYF. The DNA of the CDR3 is TGCAGCGCCGAGACTAGCGGGGGAATGGAGTACGAGCAGTACTTC.

V usage is TRBV2 and J usage is TRBJ1-1; D possibly corresponds to TRBD1 (6 bases). This CDR3 comprises 15 residues. Germline V gene lookup returns CDR1 SNHLY and CDR2 FYNNEI. Between the trimmed V and J ends, which lost 5 bases and 1 base, there was a span of 14 bases. The CDR3 loop reads CASSPGVGWNTEAFF. CDR3 in DNA: TGTGCCAGCAGTCCAGGGGTGGGTTGGAACACTGAAGCTTTCTTT. The full variable domain, in which reference TRBV2 and TRBJ1-1 provide the parts outside the CDR3, is EPEVTQTPSHQVTQMGQEVILRCVPISNHLYFYWYRQILGQKVEFLVSFYNNEISEKSEIFDDQFSVERPDGSNFTLKIRSTKLEDSAMYFCASSPGVGWNTEAFFGQGTRLTVV.

This clone showed up just a few times. The rearrangement uses TRBV29-1 and TRBJ2-7; D remains unclear. The germline gives CDR1 SQVTM, CDR2 ANQGSEA. CDR3 length equals 11 residues. Trimming removed 7 bases from V and 0 bases from J, with 7 bases in between. DNA of the CDR3: TGCAGCGCTTACACCTCCTACGAGCAGTACTTC. It yields the protein CSAYTSYEQYF.

V and J are TRBV27 and TRBJ2-7; D may be TRBD2 (5 bases). CDR1 is MNHEY, CDR2 SMNVEV, per germline (reference sequence). The CDR3 is made up of 11 amino acids. The V end lost 9 bases, the J end lost 3 bases, and 9 bases lay between the germline ends. Here the CDR3 reads CASGRGYEQYF. CDR3 DNA: TGTGCCAGTGGTCGGGGCTACGAGCAGTACTTC.

This sequence joins TRBV6-5 and TRBJ2-7; 9 nucleotides match TRBD2. V was clipped by 2 bases and J by 6 bases; unmatched bases: 5. CDR3 length equals 14 residues. CDR1 is MNHEY, CDR2 SVGAGI, per germline. In DNA, the CDR3 is TGTGCCAGCAGTTACGTGGCGGGAGGGGCCGAGCAGTACTTC. This translates into CASSYVAGGAEQYF.

This chain connects TRBV5-1 to TRBJ2-2; tentative D call: TRBD2 (6 bases). CDR3 length equals 13 residues. V was cut by 3 bases and J by 6 bases, with 9 bases left in between. In germline, CDR1 is SGHRS, CDR2 YFSETQ. This chain's CDR3 is CASSSTSPGELFF. In nucleotides, the CDR3 is TGCGCCAGCAGCTCAACTAGCCCCGGGGAGCTGTTTTTT.

The chain joins TRBV10-3 to TRBJ2-7, with TRBD1 identical over 11 bases. V trimming: 8 bases; J trimming: 3 bases; junction bases outside the gene matches: 6. Germline CDR1 ENHRY, CDR2 SYGVKD. This CDR3 is built from 14 residues. The DNA for the CDR3 is TGTGCCATCGGCCCCGGGACAGGGGGCTACGAGCAGTACTTC. It yields the protein CAIGPGTGGYEQYF.

The chain is built from TRBV30 and TRBJ1-2, with TRBD1 matching 9 bases. CDR1 GTSNPN and CDR2 SVGIG come from the germline V gene (reference sequence). The CDR3 length is 16 residues. Trimming at V came to 1 base and at J to 0 bases, leaving 6 bases not matched to a gene. This CDR3 reads CAWSAGTGLPNYGYTF. The CDR3 DNA follows: TGTGCCTGGAGTGCCGGGACAGGGCTCCCTAACTATGGCTACACCTTC.

This clone has more than one count but fewer than ten. This chain connects TRBV29-1 to TRBJ2-1, with 9 positions matching TRBD1. The trim removed 3 bases at V and 4 bases at J, leaving 4 bases unmatched. CDR1 SQVTM and CDR2 ANQGSEA come from the germline V gene. The CDR3 extends over 14 amino acids. CDR3 protein: CSVDGQGPYNEQFF. The CDR3 DNA follows: TGCAGCGTTGATGGACAGGGGCCTTACAATGAGCAGTTCTTC.

This clone was seen only a few times. The chain couples TRBV29-1 to TRBJ2-7; D might be TRBD1 (6 bases). Germline lookup yields CDR1 SQVTM and CDR2 ANQGSEA. This CDR3 contains 16 residues. V shed 1 base and J shed 5 bases, with 21 bases lying between them. CDR3 in amino acids: CSVEGSGHYRVNEQYF. In nucleotides, the CDR3 is TGCAGCGTTGAAGGTAGTGGGCACTACAGGGTGAACGAGCAGTACTTC.

The sample holds a few counts of this clone. The sample has other DNA sequences that encode this CDR3 too. The J gene is TRBJ1-5, the V gene TRBV27; D not resolved. Per germline, CDR1 MNHEY and CDR2 SMNVEV (reference sequence). The CDR3 sequence is 13 residues long. The V gene lost 3 bases and the J gene lost 1 base, with 4 bases spanning the gap. The CDR3 region is CASSLGSNQPQHF. CDR3 DNA: TGTGCCAGCAGTTTGGGAAGCAATCAGCCCCAGCATTTT.

The chain has TRBV30 and TRBJ2-2, with D unresolved. The V end was cut by 6 bases, the J end by 2 bases, with 1 base between. Germline V gene data show CDR1 as GTSNPN and CDR2 as SVGIG (reference sequence). CDR3 length: 10 residues. CDR3 residues: CACNTGELFF. The CDR3 DNA sequence: TGTGCCTGTAACACCGGGGAGCTGTTTTTT.

The V gene is TRBV27, the J gene TRBJ1-5; a possible D gene is TRBD1 (6 bases). CDR3 length: 17 amino acids. The germline V and J ends were trimmed by 8 bases and 3 bases, with 23 bases remaining between them. The germline gives CDR1 MNHEY, CDR2 SMNVEV (reference sequence). CDR3 residues: CASDSRGGRVNNQPQHF. CDR3 DNA sequence: TGTGCCAGCGATTCCCGTGGGGGGCGGGTTAACAATCAGCCCCAGCATTTT.

In its sample, this clone was seen a few times. V is TRBV23-1 and J is TRBJ2-5; no clear D. TRBV23-1 is noted as an ORF with a role that remains uncertain. The CDR3 runs 16 residues. The ends were cut back, 8 bases at V and 5 bases at J, with 24 bases in the middle. The CDR3: CASASWFGLWCETQYF. CDR3 DNA: TGCGCCAGCGCCTCATGGTTCGGGTTGTGGTGTGAGACCCAGTACTTC.

The chain has TRBV7-9 and TRBJ2-5; D is undetermined. Germline CDR1 SEHNR, CDR2 FQNEAQ (reference sequence). The CDR3 length is 14 residues. V was clipped by 0 bases and J by 4 bases, with 9 bases between them. The CDR3 reads CASSLADGLETQYF. Written as DNA, the CDR3 is TGTGCCAGCAGCTTAGCGGACGGATTAGAGACCCAGTACTTC.

This chain links TRBV28 with TRBJ2-7; 7 bases are shared with TRBD1. CDR3 length: 16 residues. V trimming: 6 bases; J trimming: 2 bases; junction bases outside the gene matches: 13. CDR1 is MDHEN, CDR2 SYDVKM, per germline. The DNA for the CDR3 is TGTGCCAGCAGCCCGACCGACAGGGCTACTACCTACGAGCAGTACTTC. Translating gives CASSPTDRATTYEQYF.

This clone has a handful of counts. The chain employs TRBV29-1 and TRBJ2-2; no clear D. The length of the CDR3 is 14 residues. Germline V gene sequence: CDR1 SQVTM, CDR2 ANQGSEA. V was shortened by 0 bases and J by 4 bases, with 9 bases between the two germline ends. CDR3 residues: CSVEDEDLTGELFF. The CDR3 region has the DNA TGCAGCGTTGAAGATGAGGACCTCACCGGGGAGCTGTTTTTT.

V gene TRBV7-9 combines with J gene TRBJ2-7; D might be TRBD1 (6 bases). The CDR3 covers 17 residues. V lost 5 bases, J lost 2 bases, and 22 bases lay in between. CDR1 and CDR2 from the germline V gene are SEHNR and FQNEAQ (reference sequence). CDR3 DNA: TGTGCCAGCAGCCTGGAACTTACCGGGACACGCACCTACGAGCAGTACTTC. It yields the protein CASSLELTGTRTYEQYF.

The chain uses TRBV27 and TRBJ2-3; 9 bases match TRBD2. This CDR3 is built from 15 residues. In germline, CDR1 is MNHEY, CDR2 SMNVEV (reference sequence). V was pared by 4 bases and J by 1 base, with 3 bases of the junction left unmatched. The CDR3 coding sequence is TGTGCCAGCAGTTCCAGGACTAGCGGCACAGATACGCAGTATTTT. Protein product: CASSSRTSGTDTQYF.

The rearrangement links TRBV28 to TRBJ2-3; D uncertain. The V gene's germline CDR1 is MDHEN and CDR2 SYDVKM. The CDR3 spans 14 residues. V gave up 4 bases and J gave up 5 bases, with 13 bases separating them. The CDR3: CASSSPNSGDTQYF. CDR3 bases: TGTGCCAGCAGTTCGCCGAATAGTGGAGATACGCAGTATTTT.